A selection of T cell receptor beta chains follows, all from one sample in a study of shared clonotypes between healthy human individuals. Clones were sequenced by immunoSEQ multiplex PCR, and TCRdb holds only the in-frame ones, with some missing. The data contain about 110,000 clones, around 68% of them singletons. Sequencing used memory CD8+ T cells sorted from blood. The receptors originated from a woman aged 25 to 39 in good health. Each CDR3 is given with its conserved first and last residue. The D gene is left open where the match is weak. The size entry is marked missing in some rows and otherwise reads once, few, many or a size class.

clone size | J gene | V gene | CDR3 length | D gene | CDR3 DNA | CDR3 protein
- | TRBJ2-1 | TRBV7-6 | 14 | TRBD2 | TGTGCCAGCAGCTTCGAGCGGGATAACAATGAGCAGTTCTTC | CASSFERDNNEQFF
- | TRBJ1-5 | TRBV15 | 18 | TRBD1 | TGTGCCACCAGCAGAGATCACTGGGACAGGGGGCATGATCAGCCCCAGCATTTT | CATSRDHWDRGHDQPQHF
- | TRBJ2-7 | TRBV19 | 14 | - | TGTGCCAGTAGTTCCCGAACAAATAGCTACGAGCAGTACTTC | CASSSRTNSYEQYF
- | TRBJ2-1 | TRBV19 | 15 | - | TGTGCCAGTAGGGGCGTTGGGGCTTGGCTCAATGAGCAGTTCTTC | CASRGVGAWLNEQFF
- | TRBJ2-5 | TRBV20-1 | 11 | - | TGCGAGGGGCATTTCCAAGAGACCCAGTACTTC | CEGHFQETQYF
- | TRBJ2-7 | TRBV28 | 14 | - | TGTGCCAGCAGTTTCGGTAGCGGCTCCTACGAGCAGTACTTC | CASSFGSGSYEQYF
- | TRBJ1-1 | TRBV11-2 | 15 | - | TGTGCCAGCAGCTTAGAGGTTTTCAGGGTGACTGAAGCTTTCTTT | CASSLEVFRVTEAFF
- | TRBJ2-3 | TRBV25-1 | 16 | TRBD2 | TGTGCCAGCAGTGAAGGACTAGCGGGAGACATAAATACGCAGTATTTT | CASSEGLAGDINTQYF
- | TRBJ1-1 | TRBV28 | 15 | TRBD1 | TGTGCCAGCAGTTTCGGACAGGGGTACGGCACTGAAGCTTTCTTT | CASSFGQGYGTEAFF
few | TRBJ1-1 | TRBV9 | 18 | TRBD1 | TGTGCCAGCAGCTCTCGGGACAGGGTTACTGACGTGGACACTGAAGCTTTCTTT | CASSSRDRVTDVDTEAFF
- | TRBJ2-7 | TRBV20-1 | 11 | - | TGCAGTGGAGGGGTCACCTACGAGCAGTACTTC | CSGGVTYEQYF
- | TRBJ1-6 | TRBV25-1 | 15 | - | TGTGCCAGCAGTGCCCATAGCCGGGTAGATTCACCCCTCCACTTT | CASSAHSRVDSPLHF
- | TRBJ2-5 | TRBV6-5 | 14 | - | TGTGCCAGCAGTTACTCGATTGGCGGTGAGACCCAGTACTTC | CASSYSIGGETQYF
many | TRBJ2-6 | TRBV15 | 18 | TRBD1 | TGTGCCACCAGCTCCCACTCACAGGGGAGCTCTGGGGCCAACGTCCTGACTTTC | CATSSHSQGSSGANVLTF
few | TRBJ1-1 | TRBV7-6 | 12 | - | TGTGCCAGCAGCCGGGGCAACACTGAAGCTTTCTTT | CASSRGNTEAFF
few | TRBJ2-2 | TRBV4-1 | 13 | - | TGCGCCAGCAGCCAAGGTTGGCACGGGGAGCTGTTTTTT | CASSQGWHGELFF